This T cell receptor beta chain was sequenced for a study of blood T cells in healthy people across ages. With regard to this clonotype: No antigen is known for it.

Together with a sample-barcoded 5' primer, a J-beta primer mix was included in a second PCR lasting about 7 to 12 cycles. Each cDNA molecule, via a template-switch adaptor with 12 random nucleotides, was tagged. One entry per CDR3 protein results from TCRdb running MiXCR on the 5' RACE reads. The sample records roughly 1.5 million distinct CDR3 sequences, about 45% being singletons. The junction had 19 bases not matched to a gene; V was cut back by 4 bases and J by 0 bases. This CDR3 has 21 residues. Germline CDR1 and CDR2: SGDLS and YYNGEE. Whole-study findings and limits: Significant beta diversity loss was already apparent by age about 39, declining roughly linearly.

V is TRBV9 and J is TRBJ2-2; 9 bases are a match to TRBD2. Sample: blood. The sequence was collected from a young woman in good health. The CDR3 region is CASSSESGRNPASTNTGELFF. In nucleotides, the CDR3 is TGTGCCAGCAGCTCCGAAAGCGGGAGGAATCCAGCCTCAACGAACACCGGGGAGCTGTTTTTT.